This TCR beta chain was sequenced for a study of blood T cell repertoires in COVID-19 (TCRdb year 2020). About the full investigation: The collaborator samples originated in the United States, Italy and Spain and spanned the acute and convalescent phases of COVID-19. The prospective study material was composed of cDNA or gDNA derived from T cells, B-cell-depleted T cells, or PBMCs. Subjects who had been exposed to COVID-19, were actively infected with it, or had recovered from it provided the deeply sampled blood TCRbeta repertoires that made up the dataset. The repertoires were released in a freely available public database intended as a resource for research on the immune response to SARS-CoV-2. The samples were drawn from two sources: the first 160 participants of the ongoing ImmuneRACE study, and 1,000 to 1,500 subjects contributed by 6 global collaborators. Sample metadata almost always included a de-identified subject ID, COVID-19 status, age in years and sex. HLA class I and class II types, where available, came from metadata supplied by the sample provider rather than from assay-based typing.

What the research found in general, with its limitations: Clinical and demographic metadata were provided uncurated, with the amount varying by source and participant.

As to this clone: This receptor's antigen is unknown. One base away there is no much larger clone; base qualities are not given.

TCRbeta CDR3 regions were amplified from genomic DNA using the immunoSEQ Assay, a bias-controlled multiplex PCR. Concerning the study's data processing: Within the assay, amplification of reference gene primers was used to estimate how many nucleated cells each sample contained. To quantify the absolute abundance of each unique TCRbeta CDR3 rearrangement, sequence reads were collapsed and filtered. For each sample, productive Simpson clonality was calculated as the square root of Simpson's diversity index over productive rearrangements. In its TCRdb copy, this immuneACCESS table keeps in-frame sequences only and misses some clones. Where compared with another copy, unresolved V genes explain less than half of these, and the others have no known cause. That table is the source of V, J and clone size, and D and trimming were worked out from the DNA. This sample is represented by around 150,000 clones; less than 90% of them were singletons. The ten largest clones capture 8.5% to 9% of the sample.

Cut back by 2 bases and 3 bases, the V and J ends lie 8 bases apart. CDR1 and CDR2 are read off the germline V gene (reference sequence) as GTSNPN and SVGIG. The CDR3, from cysteine to phenylalanine, totals 14 residues. CDR3 DNA only is kept here, 42 bases in frame from base 1. One collaborating source in Seattle enrolled patients while the patients were actively infected and followed the patients over time throughout the course of disease. Each collaborating institution followed its own protocols to collect whole blood in K2EDTA tubes. For TCRbeta analysis, collaborator samples were shipped as frozen whole blood, as isolated PBMCs, or as DNA extracted from either sample type.

Recombination linked TRBV30 to TRBJ1-6, and TRBD1 may be the D gene, going by 6 matching bases. The receptor comes from a man younger than 45 with COVID-19, enrolled during active disease. Material for sequencing was peripheral blood. The CDR3 reads as follows: CAWSWTDYNSPLHF. The nucleotide sequence is given as TGTGCCTGGAGTTGGACAGACTATAATTCACCCCTCCACTTT.